This record looks at one T cell receptor (beta chain) sequence and its context. There is no known antigen for this receptor. No qualities accompany the bases; no much larger clone lies one base away. After DNA extraction (Qiagen), TCRbeta V-D-J rearrangements underwent bias-controlled amplification and then high-throughput sequencing (immunoSEQ; Adaptive Biotech). The original pipeline was this. The immunoSEQ Analyzer platform was used to analyze productive sequences at the sequence level. Clonality was computed as 1 minus Pielou's evenness, ranging from 0 (highly polyclonal) to 1 (monoclonal). Repertoire overlap between subsets was quantified with the Morisita index, from 0 (no similarity) to 1 (complete similarity). The source is immuneACCESS, and TCRdb retained only in-frame sequences with V and J called. Part of the clones is not carried over; for the studies checked, unresolved V genes explain less than half of this, and the remainder is unexplained. That table supplies the V and J calls and clone size; D and trimming were determined from the DNA. This sample comprises a few thousand clones, around 72% of them detected only once. The ten most abundant clones make up 13% to 15% of the sample.

The germline V gene encodes CDR1 SQVTM and CDR2 ANQGSEA. Trimming costs V 6 bases and J 0 bases, and their ends lie 14 bases apart. Including the terminal cysteine and phenylalanine, the CDR3 comprises 14 residues. The retained sequence is limited to the CDR3, 42 bases, with the frame set at the first base. Synovial fluid effusions were drawn from actively inflamed joints of patients with psoriatic arthritis. Memory CD8+ T cells in synovial fluid were sorted patient by patient into Tc17 (IL-17A+) cells, bulk memory cells and Tc1 (IL-17A-IFNgamma+) cells in order to compare their TCR repertoires. The psoriatic arthritis patients fulfilled the Classification of Psoriatic Arthritis Study Group (CASPAR) criteria. The bulk memory CD8+ T cell sort included CD45RA-CD27+/- cells together with CD45RA+CD27- cells. TCRbeta sequencing was performed on sorted synovial fluid CD8+ T cell subsets from a few patients with psoriatic arthritis. Synovial fluid mononuclear cells were isolated with Lymphoprep and cryopreserved in liquid nitrogen before use. Around 50% fetal calf serum and about 10% dimethyl sulfoxide were contained in the cryopreservation medium.

These data are taken from a study of IL-17A CD8 T cells in psoriatic arthritis synovium. A note on the overall study: The goal of the study was to characterize the phenotype, molecular profile and function of synovial IL-17A+CD8+ T cells in the pathogenesis of psoriatic arthritis. What the study reported, not specific to this receptor: Although most synovial CD8+ subsets stayed polyclonal, some individual clones made up over 4% of the repertoire. Cells were obtained from synovial fluid rather than synovial tissue, because no psoriatic arthritis synovial tissue samples were available. Only three patients were included in the TCR sequencing, a limited sample size that the authors acknowledged.

The sequenced sample was memory CD8+ T cells from synovial fluid. What this sample's cell subset or site label stands for: bulk memory CD8+ T cells (CD45RA-CD27+/- and CD45RA+CD27-). This receptor was identified in a human donor with psoriatic arthritis. The chain links TRBV29-1 with TRBJ1-1; tentative D gene TRBD1, with 6 bases matching. CDR3 loop: CSVDHRDMNTEAFF. The DNA is TGCAGCGTGGACCACCGGGACATGAACACTGAAGCTTTCTTT.